The 4 T cell receptor beta chains in this list originate from one sample, sequenced in a study of T cell responses to AZD1222 COVID-19 vaccine. Clones were sequenced by immunoSEQ multiplex PCR, and TCRdb holds only the in-frame ones, with some missing. The table has 55,000 to 75,000 clones, around nine tenths seen once. The sample in question was peripheral blood, obtained on day 0 of AZD1222 vaccination. Receptors originate from an adult in good health.

The chain carries TRBV6-6 and TRBJ2-7; TRBD2 agrees at 7 bases. CDR1 is MNHNY and CDR2 is SVGAGI in the germline V gene (reference sequence). V dropped 6 bases and J dropped 2; count of bases not matched to a gene: 4. The CDR3 consists of 13 residues. The CDR3 spells CASSREETYEQYF. The CDR3 nucleotides read TGTGCCAGCAGCCGGGAGGAGACCTACGAGCAGTACTTC.

The chain couples TRBV7-9 to TRBJ1-4, with D hard to call. Trimming stripped 5 bases from V and 3 bases from J, with 13 bases between. Per germline, CDR1 SEHNR and CDR2 FQNEAQ (reference sequence). CDR3 length: 15 amino acids. Here the CDR3 DNA reads TGTGCCAGCAGCATTGTTGGCAGCCCTAATGAAAAACTGTTTTTT. The encoded protein is CASSIVGSPNEKLFF.

This clone has only a few counts. J is TRBJ2-1 and V is TRBV7-8; 7 bases match TRBD1. The V gene's germline CDR1 is SGHVS and CDR2 FQNEAQ. V lost 5 bases, J lost 7 bases, and 2 bases stayed unmatched. CDR3 length equals 12 residues. The CDR3 sequence is CASSLTGNEQFF. CDR3 bases: TGTGCCAGCAGCCTGACAGGGAATGAGCAGTTCTTC.

V is TRBV28 and J is TRBJ2-4; D tentatively reads TRBD1 or TRBD2 (5 bases each). The CDR3 has 15 residues. Germline V gives CDR1 MDHEN, CDR2 SYDVKM. Deletions cut 5 bases from V and 4 bases from J, with 15 bases between. In nucleotides, the CDR3 is TGTGCCAGCAGTCCCCTATGGGGCGGGAAAAACATTCAGTACTTC. Protein sequence: CASSPLWGGKNIQYF.